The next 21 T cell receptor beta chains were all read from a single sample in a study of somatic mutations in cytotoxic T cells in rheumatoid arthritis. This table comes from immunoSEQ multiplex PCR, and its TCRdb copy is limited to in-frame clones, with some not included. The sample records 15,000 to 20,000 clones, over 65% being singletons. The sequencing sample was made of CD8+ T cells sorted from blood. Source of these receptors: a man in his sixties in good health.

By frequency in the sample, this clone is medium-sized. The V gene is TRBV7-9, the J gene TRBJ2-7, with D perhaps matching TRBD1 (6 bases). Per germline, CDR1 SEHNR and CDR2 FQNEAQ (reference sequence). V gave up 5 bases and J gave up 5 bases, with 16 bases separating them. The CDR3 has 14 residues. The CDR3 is CASSKAGTPHEQYF. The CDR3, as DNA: TGTGCCAGCAGCAAAGCCGGGACACCCCACGAGCAGTACTTC.

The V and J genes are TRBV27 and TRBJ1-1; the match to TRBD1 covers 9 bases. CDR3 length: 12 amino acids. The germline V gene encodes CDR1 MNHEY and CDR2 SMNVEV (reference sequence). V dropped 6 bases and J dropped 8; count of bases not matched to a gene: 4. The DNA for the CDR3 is TGTGCCAGCAGACAGGGGGCAGGGGAAGCTTTCTTT. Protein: CASRQGAGEAFF.

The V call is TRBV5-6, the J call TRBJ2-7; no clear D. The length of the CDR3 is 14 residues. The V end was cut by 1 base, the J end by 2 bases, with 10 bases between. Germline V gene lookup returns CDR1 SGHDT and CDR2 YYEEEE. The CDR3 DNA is TGTGCCAGCAGCTTGTCTAGGCGTGCCTACGAGCAGTACTTC. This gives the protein CASSLSRRAYEQYF.

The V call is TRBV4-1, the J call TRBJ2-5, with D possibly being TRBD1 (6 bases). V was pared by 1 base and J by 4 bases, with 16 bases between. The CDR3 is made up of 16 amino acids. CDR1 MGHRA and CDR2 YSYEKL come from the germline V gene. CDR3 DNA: TGCGCCAGCAGCCAAGCTCCAGGGGCGATCTCAGAGACCCAGTACTTC. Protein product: CASSQAPGAISETQYF.

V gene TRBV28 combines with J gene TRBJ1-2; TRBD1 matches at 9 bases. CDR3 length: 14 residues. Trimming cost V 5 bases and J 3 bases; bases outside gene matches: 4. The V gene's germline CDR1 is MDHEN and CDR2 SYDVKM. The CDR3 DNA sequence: TGTGCCAGCAGTGCCGGGACAGGGTACTATGGCTACACCTTC. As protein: CASSAGTGYYGYTF.

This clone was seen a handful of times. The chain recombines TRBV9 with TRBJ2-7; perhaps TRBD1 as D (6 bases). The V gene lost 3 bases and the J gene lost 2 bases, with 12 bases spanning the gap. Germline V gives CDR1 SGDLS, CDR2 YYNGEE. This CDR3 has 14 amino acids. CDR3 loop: CASSAAGTPYEQYF. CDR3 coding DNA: TGTGCCAGCAGCGCTGCCGGGACACCCTACGAGCAGTACTTC.

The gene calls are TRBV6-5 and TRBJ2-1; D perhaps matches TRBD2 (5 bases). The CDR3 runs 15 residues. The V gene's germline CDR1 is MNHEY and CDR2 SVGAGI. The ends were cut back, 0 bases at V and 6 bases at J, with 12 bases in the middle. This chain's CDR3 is CASSYSGSLRNEQFF. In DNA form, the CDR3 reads TGTGCCAGCAGTTACTCAGGGAGCCTCCGCAATGAGCAGTTCTTC.

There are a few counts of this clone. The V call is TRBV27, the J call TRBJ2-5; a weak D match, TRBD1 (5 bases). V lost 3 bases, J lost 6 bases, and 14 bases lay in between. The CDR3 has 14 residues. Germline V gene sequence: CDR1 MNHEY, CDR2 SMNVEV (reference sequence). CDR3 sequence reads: CASSFGQGLKTQYF. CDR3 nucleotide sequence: TGTGCCAGCAGTTTCGGTCAGGGCTTGAAGACCCAGTACTTC.

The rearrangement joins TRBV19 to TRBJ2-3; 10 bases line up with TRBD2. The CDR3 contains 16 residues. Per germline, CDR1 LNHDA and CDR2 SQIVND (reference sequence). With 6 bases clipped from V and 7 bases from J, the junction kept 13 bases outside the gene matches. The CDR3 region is CASSITLAGVRNTQYF. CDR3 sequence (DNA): TGTGCCAGTAGCATCACTCTAGCGGGAGTGAGGAATACGCAGTATTTT.

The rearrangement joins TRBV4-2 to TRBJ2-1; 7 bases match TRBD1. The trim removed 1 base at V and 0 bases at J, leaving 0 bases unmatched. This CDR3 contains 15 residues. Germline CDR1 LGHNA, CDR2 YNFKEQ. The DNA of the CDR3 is TGTGCCAGCAGCCAAGGGGACAGCTCCTACAATGAGCAGTTCTTC. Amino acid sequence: CASSQGDSSYNEQFF.

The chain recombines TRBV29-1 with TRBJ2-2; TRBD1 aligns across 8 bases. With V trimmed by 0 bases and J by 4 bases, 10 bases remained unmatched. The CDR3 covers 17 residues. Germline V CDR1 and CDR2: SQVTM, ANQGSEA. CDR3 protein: CSVEDLRQGMSTGELFF. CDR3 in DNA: TGCAGCGTTGAAGATCTTCGACAGGGGATGAGCACCGGGGAGCTGTTTTTT.

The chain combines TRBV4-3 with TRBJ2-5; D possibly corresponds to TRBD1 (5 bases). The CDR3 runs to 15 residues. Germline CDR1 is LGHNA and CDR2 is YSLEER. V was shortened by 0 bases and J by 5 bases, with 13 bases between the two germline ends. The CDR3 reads CASSQDFQGGETQYF. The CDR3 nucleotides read TGCGCCAGCAGCCAAGACTTTCAGGGTGGGGAGACCCAGTACTTC.

CDR3 sequence reads: CASSQAGTGLYEQYF. Written as DNA, the CDR3 is TGTGCCAGCAGCCAGGCCGGGACAGGGTTGTACGAGCAGTACTTC. The chain employs TRBV14 and TRBJ2-7; 9 nucleotides align to TRBD1. V lost 3 bases and J lost 4; bases outside the gene matches: 7. The CDR3 loop spans 15 amino acids. CDR1 SGHDN and CDR2 FVKESK come from the germline V gene. The full variable domain, its missing parts supplied by reference TRBV14 and TRBJ2-7, is EAGVTQFPSHSVIEKGQTVTLRCDPISGHDNLYWYRRVMGKEIKFLLHFVKESKQDESGMPNNRFLAERTGGTYSTLKVQPAELEDSGVYFCASSQAGTGLYEQYFGPGTRLTVT.

This CDR3 is CASSSSYEQYF. CDR3 nucleotide sequence: TGTGCCAGCAGTTCTTCCTACGAGCAGTACTTC. The V and J genes are TRBV28 and TRBJ2-7; D is unresolved. There are 11 residues in the CDR3. Trimming left V 4 bases short and J 1 base short, with 2 bases between. Germline V CDR1 and CDR2: MDHEN, SYDVKM.

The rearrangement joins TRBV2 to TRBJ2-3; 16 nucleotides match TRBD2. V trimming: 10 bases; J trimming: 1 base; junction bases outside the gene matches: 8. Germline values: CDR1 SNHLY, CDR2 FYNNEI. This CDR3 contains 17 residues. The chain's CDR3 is CATGTSGRARGTDTQYF. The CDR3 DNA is TGTGCCACCGGGACTAGCGGGAGGGCCAGAGGCACAGATACGCAGTATTTT.

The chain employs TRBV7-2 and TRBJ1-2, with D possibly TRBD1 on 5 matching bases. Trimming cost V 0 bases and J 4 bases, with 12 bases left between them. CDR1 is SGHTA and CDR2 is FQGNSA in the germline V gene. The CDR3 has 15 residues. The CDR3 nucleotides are TGTGCCAGCAGCTTAGCGCTCGGGGGAGGCTATGGCTACACCTTC. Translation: CASSLALGGGYGYTF.

For the CDR3, the DNA is TGTGCCAGCAGCTCCACCTACGAGCAGTACTTC. Translation gives CASSSTYEQYF. The chain recombines TRBV7-9 with TRBJ2-5; D is undetermined. Matching the DNA end better, TRBJ2-7 makes the J call doubtful. This CDR3 has 11 amino acids. Germline values: CDR1 SEHNR, CDR2 FQNEAQ (reference sequence).

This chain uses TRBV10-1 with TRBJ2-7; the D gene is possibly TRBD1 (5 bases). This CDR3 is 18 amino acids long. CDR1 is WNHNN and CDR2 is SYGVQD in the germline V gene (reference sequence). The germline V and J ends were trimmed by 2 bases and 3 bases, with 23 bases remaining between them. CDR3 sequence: CASSEVAGWGLWRYEQYF. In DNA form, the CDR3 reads TGCGCCAGCAGTGAGGTGGCAGGGTGGGGCCTATGGCGCTACGAGCAGTACTTC.

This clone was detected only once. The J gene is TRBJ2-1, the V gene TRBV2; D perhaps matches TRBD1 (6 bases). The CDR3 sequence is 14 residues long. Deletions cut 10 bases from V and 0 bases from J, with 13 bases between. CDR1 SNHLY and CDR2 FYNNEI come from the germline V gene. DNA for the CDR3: TGTGCCAACTCAGGGGCCCTCTCCTACAATGAGCAGTTCTTC. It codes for CANSGALSYNEQFF. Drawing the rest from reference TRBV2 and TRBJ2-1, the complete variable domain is EPEVTQTPSHQVTQMGQEVILRCVPISNHLYFYWYRQILGQKVEFLVSFYNNEISEKSEIFDDQFSVERPDGSNFTLKIRSTKLEDSAMYFCANSGALSYNEQFFGPGTRLTVL.

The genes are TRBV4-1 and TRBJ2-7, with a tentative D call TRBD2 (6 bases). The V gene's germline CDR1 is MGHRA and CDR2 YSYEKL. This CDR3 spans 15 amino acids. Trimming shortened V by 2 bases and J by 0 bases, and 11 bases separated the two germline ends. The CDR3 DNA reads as TGCGCCAGCAGCCAACAGGGACTGATCTCCTACGAGCAGTACTTC. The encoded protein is CASSQQGLISYEQYF.

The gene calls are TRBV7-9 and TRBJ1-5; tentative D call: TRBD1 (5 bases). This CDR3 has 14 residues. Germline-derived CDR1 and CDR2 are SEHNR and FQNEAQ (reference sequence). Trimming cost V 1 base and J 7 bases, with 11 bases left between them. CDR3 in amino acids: CASSLGAGRQPQHF. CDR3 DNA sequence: TGTGCCAGCAGCTTAGGGGCAGGGCGGCAGCCCCAGCATTTT.